The entry below gives a single T cell receptor beta chain sequence along with its context. Its antigen has not been determined. There are no base qualities to consult, and no much larger clone falls within one base. Trimming at the junction amounts to 4 bases on V and 1 base on J, and the germline ends lie 8 bases apart. CDR1 and CDR2, looked up from the germline V gene (reference sequence), are SEHNR and FQNEAQ. Counted from cysteine to phenylalanine, this CDR3 has 15 amino acids. Only the CDR3 DNA stays, 45 bases, in frame from base 1. Whole blood was collected in K2EDTA tubes by collaborating institutions according to the institutions' own protocols. Collaborator samples were shipped for TCRbeta analysis as frozen whole blood, isolated PBMCs, or DNA extracted from either sample type. TCRbeta CDR3 regions were amplified from genomic DNA using the immunoSEQ Assay, a bias-controlled multiplex PCR. On the authors' methods: The number of nucleated cells in each sample was estimated from the amplification of reference gene primers within the assay. To quantify the absolute abundance of each unique TCRbeta CDR3 rearrangement, sequence reads were collapsed and filtered. For each sample, productive Simpson clonality was calculated by taking the square root of Simpson's diversity index across productive rearrangements. TCRdb limited this immuneACCESS table to in-frame rearrangements with V and J called. A share of clones is missing; checked studies link under half to unresolved V genes, and the rest is unexplained. The DNA was the basis for D and trimming; V, J and clone size are from that table. Within this sample are around 92,000 clones, with about 83% of them counted one time only. Around 29% of the sample comes from the top ten.

The data originate from a study of blood T cell repertoires in COVID-19 (dated by TCRdb to about 2020). Regarding the study in general: Collaborator samples came from the United States, Italy and Spain and covered acute and convalescent phases of COVID-19. Subjects who had been exposed to COVID-19, were actively infected with it, or had recovered from it provided the deeply sampled blood TCRbeta repertoires that made up the dataset. The material from the prospective study consisted of cDNA or gDNA derived from T cells, B-cell-depleted T cells, or PBMCs. The samples were drawn from two sources: the first 160 participants of the ongoing ImmuneRACE study, and 1,254 subjects contributed by 6 global collaborators. A freely available public database, intended as a resource for researchers studying the immune response to SARS-CoV-2, is where the repertoires were released. The sample metadata nearly always contained a de-identified subject ID, COVID-19 status, age in years and sex. Where HLA class I and class II types were available, the types were taken from metadata supplied by the sample provider, not from assay-based typing.

What the research found in general, with its limitations: Clinical and demographic metadata were provided uncurated, with the amount varying by source and participant.

The sequencing sample was made of peripheral blood. This clonotype originated in a woman of 80 years or more with acute or convalescent COVID-19. The chain links TRBV7-9 with TRBJ2-6; TRBD1 is a possible D gene, resting on 5 matching bases. The DNA reads TGTGCCAGCAGCTACAGGATGTCTGGGGCCAACGTCCTGACTTTC. It encodes CASSYRMSGANVLTF.